Sequencing of this TCR beta chain was carried out in a study of CXCR3-negative and CXCR3-positive naive CD8 T cells. Study results and limitations: Relative to CXCR3-negative naive cells, CXCR3-positive naive cells had more hydrophobic TRB CDR3s. Memory cells showed distinct TRBV-TRBJ patterns, while the two naive subsets matched.

On this clonotype itself: Its specificity is not known.

Looked up from germline, CDR1 is LNHDA and CDR2 is SQIVND (reference sequence). The CDR3 has 13 amino acids. In preparing the TRB cDNA libraries, 5' RACE with UMI labels was used. From the 5' RACE reads, TCRdb lists one entry per CDR3 protein and no DNA. The ten top clones account for around 0.28%, within a sample of some 150,000 distinct CDR3 sequences. The chain joins TRBV19 to TRBJ2-7; the D gene TCRdb calls, TRBD1, cannot be checked with no DNA. Sequenced material: naive CXCR3+ CD8+ T cells from blood. Subset given: CD45RO-CCR7+CD27+CD95- naive CD8+ T cells expressing CXCR3 (TNR3+). The sequence came from a human donor in good health. Some clones in this sample may be carry-over from other donors' samples. This CDR3 is CASSRDREDEQYF.